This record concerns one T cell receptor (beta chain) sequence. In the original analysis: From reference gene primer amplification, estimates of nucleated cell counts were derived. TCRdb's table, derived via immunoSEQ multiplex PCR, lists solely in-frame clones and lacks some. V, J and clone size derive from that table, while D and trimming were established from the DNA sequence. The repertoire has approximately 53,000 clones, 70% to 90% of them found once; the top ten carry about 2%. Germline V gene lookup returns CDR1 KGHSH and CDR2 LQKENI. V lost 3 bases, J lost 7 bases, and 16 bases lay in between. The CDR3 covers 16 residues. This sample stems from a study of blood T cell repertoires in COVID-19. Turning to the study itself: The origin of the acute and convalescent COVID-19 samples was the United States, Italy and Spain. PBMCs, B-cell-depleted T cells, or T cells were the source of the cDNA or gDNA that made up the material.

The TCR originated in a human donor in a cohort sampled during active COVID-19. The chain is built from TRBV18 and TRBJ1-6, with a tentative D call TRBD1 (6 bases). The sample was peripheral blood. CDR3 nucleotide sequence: TGTGCCAGCTCACCCACAGGGCCCCTCGGGAATTCACCCCTCCACTTT. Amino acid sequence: CASSPTGPLGNSPLHF.